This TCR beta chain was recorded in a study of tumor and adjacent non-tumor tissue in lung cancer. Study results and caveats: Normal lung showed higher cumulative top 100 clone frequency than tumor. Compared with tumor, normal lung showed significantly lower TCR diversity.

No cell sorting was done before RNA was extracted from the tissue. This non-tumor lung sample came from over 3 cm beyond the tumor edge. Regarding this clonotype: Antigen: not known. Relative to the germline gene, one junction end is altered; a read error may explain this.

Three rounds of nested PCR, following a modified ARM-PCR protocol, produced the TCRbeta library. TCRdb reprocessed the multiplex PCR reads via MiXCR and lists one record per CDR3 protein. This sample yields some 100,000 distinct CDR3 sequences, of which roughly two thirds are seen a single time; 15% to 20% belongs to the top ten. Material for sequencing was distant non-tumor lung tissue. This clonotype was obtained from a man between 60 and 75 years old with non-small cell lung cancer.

DNA of the CDR3: TGCAGCGGTTGTGACATAACCACAGATACGCAGTACTTT. This encodes CSGCDITTDTQYF. The genes are TRBV29-1 and TRBJ2-3, with unresolved D. Germline CDR1 SQVTM, CDR2 ANQGSEA. The CDR3 extends over 13 amino acids.